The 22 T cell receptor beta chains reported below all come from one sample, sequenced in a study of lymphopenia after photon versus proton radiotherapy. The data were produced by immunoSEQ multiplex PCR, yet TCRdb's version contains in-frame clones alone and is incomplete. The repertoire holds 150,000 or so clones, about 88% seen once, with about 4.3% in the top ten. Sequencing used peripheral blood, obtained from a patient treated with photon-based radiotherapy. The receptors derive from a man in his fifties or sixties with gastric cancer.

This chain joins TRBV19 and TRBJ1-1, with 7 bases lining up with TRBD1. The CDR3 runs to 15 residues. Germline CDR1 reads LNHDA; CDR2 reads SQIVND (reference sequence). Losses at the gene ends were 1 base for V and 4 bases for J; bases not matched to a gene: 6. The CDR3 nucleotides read TGTGCCAGTAGTATAGCGGGGGGACAGTTCACTGAAGCTTTCTTT. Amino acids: CASSIAGGQFTEAFF.

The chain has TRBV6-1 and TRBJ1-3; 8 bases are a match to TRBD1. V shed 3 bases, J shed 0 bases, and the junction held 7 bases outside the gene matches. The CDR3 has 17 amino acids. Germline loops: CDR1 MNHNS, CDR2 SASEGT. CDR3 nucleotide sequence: TGTGCCAGCAGTGACAGGGGGCTCGGGTCCTCTGGAAACACCATATATTTT. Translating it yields CASSDRGLGSSGNTIYF.

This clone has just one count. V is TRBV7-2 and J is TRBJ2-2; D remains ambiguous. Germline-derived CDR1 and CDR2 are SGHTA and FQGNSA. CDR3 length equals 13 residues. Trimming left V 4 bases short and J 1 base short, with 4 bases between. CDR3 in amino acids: CASSSVNTGELFF. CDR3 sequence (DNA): TGTGCCAGCAGCTCGGTGAACACCGGGGAGCTGTTTTTT.

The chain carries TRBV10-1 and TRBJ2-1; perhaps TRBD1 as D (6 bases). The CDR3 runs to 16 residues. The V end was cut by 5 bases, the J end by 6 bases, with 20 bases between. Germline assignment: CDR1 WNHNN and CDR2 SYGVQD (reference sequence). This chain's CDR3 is CASSPRQARPGNEQFF. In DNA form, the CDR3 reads TGCGCCAGCAGTCCGAGACAGGCCCGACCCGGCAATGAGCAGTTCTTC.

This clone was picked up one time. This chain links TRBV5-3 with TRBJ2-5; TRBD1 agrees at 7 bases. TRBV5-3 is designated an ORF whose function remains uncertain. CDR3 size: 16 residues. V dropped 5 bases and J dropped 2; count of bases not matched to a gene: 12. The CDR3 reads CARRPKRDRKQETQYF. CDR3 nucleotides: TGTGCCAGAAGACCCAAGAGGGACAGAAAGCAAGAGACCCAGTACTTC.

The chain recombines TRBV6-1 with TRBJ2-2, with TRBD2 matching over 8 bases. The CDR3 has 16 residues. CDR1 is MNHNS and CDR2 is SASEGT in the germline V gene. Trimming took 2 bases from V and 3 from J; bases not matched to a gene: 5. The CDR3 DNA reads TGTGCCAGCAGTGAAAGGAGCGGGAGTGACACCGGGGAGCTGTTTTTT. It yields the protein CASSERSGSDTGELFF.

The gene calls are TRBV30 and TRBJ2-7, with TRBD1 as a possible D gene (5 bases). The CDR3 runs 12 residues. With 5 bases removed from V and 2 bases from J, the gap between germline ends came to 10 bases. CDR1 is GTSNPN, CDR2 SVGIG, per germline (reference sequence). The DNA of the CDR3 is TGTGCCTGGGACAGCCAAACCTACGAGCAGTACTTC. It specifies CAWDSQTYEQYF.

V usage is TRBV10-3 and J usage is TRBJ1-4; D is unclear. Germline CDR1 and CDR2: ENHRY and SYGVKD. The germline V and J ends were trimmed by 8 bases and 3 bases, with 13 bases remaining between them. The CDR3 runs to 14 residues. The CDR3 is CAIRGSSANEKLFF. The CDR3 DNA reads TGTGCCATCCGAGGGTCGAGCGCTAATGAAAAACTGTTTTTT.

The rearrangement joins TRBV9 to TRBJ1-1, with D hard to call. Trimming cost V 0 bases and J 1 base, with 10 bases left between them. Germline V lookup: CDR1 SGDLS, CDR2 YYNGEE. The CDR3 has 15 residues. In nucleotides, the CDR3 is TGTGCCAGCAGCGTAGGGAGGGTCCGGAACACTGAAGCTTTCTTT. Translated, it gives CASSVGRVRNTEAFF.

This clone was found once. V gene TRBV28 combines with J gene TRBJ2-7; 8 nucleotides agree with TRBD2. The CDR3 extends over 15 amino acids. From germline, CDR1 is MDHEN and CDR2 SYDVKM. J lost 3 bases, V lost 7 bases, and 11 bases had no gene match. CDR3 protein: CASTLSGRKRYEQYF. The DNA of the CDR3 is TGTGCCAGCACCTTGAGCGGGAGAAAACGCTACGAGCAGTACTTC.

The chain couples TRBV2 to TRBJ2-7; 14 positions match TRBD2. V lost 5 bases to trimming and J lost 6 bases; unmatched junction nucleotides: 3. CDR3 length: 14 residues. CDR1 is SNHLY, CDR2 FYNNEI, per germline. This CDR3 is CASSPGLAGVEQYF. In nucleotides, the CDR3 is TGTGCCAGCAGTCCGGGACTAGCGGGAGTCGAGCAGTACTTC.

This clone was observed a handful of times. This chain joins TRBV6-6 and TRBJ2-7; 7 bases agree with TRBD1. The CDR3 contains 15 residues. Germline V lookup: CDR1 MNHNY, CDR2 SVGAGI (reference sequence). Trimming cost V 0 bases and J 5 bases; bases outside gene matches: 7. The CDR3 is CASSYSRGTVDEQYF. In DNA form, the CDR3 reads TGTGCCAGCAGTTACTCGAGGGGGACAGTGGACGAGCAGTACTTC.

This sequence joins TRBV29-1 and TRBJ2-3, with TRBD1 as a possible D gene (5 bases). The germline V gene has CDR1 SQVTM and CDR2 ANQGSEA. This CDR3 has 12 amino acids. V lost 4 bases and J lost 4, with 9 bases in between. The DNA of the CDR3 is TGCAGCGTTGTTCAGGGTTCAGATACGCAGTATTTT. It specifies CSVVQGSDTQYF.

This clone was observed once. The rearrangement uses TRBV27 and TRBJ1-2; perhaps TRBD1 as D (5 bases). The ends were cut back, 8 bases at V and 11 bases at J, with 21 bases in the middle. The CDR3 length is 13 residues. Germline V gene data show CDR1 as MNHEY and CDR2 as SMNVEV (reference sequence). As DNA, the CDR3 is TGTGCCAGCCGTACCGCGATGACAGTCCGGTACACCTTC. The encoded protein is CASRTAMTVRYTF.

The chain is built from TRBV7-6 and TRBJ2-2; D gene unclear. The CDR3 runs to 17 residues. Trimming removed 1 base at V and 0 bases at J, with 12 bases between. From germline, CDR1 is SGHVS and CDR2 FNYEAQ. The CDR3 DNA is TGTGCCAGCAGCTTAGAGCCCCCGGGCTCGAACACCGGGGAGCTGTTTTTT. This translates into CASSLEPPGSNTGELFF.

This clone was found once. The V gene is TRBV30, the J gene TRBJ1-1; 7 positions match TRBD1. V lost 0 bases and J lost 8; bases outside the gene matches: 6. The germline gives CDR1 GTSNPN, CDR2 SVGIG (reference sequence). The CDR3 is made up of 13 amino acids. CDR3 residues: CAWSVRQGLEAFF. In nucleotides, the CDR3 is TGTGCCTGGAGTGTTCGACAGGGCTTAGAAGCTTTCTTT.

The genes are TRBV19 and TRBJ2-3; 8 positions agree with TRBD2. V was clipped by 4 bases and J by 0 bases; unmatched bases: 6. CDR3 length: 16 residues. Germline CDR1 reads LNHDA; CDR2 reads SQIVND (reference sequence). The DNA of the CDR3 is TGTGCCAGTAGTACCCTCCGCGGGAGGAGCACAGATACGCAGTATTTT. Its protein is CASSTLRGRSTDTQYF.

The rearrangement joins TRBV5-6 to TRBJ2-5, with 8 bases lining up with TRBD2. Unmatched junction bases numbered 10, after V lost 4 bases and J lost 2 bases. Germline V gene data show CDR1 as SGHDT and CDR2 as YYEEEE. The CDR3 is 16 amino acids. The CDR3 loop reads CASSVEAGVLQETQYF. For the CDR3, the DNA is TGTGCCAGCAGCGTCGAAGCGGGAGTTCTTCAAGAGACCCAGTACTTC. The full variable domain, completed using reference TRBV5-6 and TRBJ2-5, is DAGVTQSPTHLIKTRGQQVTLRCSPKSGHDTVSWYQQALGQGPQFIFQYYEEEERQRGNFPDRFSGHQFPNYSSELNVNALLLGDSALYLCASSVEAGVLQETQYFGPGTRLLVL.

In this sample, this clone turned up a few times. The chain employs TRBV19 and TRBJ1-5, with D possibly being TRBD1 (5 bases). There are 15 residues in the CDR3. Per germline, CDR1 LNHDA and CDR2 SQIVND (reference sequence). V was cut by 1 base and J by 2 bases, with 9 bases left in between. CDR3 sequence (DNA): TGTGCCAGTAGTATAGGAGGCAGGGGCAATCAGCCCCAGCATTTT. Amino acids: CASSIGGRGNQPQHF.

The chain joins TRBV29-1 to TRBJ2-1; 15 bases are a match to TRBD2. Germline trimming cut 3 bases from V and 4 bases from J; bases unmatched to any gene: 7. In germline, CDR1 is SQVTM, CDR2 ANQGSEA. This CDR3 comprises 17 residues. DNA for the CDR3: TGCAGCGTTGAGGGACTAGCGGGAGGACTAAGTTACAATGAGCAGTTCTTC. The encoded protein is CSVEGLAGGLSYNEQFF.

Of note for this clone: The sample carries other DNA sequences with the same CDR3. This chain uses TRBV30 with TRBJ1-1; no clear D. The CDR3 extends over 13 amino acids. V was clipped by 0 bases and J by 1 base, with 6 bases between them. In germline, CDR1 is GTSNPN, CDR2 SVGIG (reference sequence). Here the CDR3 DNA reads TGTGCCTGGAGTGTTCGACGGAACACTGAAGCTTTCTTT. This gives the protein CAWSVRRNTEAFF.

Here the CDR3 reads CASSQGSGLNTEAFF. DNA for the CDR3: TGTGCCAGCAGCCAAGGGTCAGGGTTGAACACTGAAGCTTTCTTT. The chain combines TRBV4-2 with TRBJ1-1, with D possibly matching TRBD1 (5 bases). V shed 1 base and J shed 0 bases, with 9 bases lying between them. The CDR3 spans 15 residues. The V gene's germline CDR1 is LGHNA and CDR2 YNFKEQ.